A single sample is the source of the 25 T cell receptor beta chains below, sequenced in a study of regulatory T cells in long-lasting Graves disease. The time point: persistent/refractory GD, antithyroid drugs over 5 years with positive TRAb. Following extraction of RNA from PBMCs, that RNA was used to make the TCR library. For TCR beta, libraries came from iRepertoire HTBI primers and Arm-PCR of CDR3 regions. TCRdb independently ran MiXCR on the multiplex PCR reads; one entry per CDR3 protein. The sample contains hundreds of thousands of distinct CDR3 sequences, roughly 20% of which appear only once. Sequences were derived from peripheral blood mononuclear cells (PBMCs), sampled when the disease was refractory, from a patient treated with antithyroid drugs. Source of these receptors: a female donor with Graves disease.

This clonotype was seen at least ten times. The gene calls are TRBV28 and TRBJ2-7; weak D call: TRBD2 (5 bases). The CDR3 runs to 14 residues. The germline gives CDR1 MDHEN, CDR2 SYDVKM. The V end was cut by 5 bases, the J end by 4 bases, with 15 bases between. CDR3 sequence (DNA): TGTGCCAGCAGTATAACCGGGGTCGCGTACGAGCAGTACTTC. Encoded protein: CASSITGVAYEQYF.

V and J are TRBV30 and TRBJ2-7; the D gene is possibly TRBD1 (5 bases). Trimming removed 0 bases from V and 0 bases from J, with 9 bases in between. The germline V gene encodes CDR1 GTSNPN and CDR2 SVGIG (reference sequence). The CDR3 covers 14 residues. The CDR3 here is CAWSVGARSYEQYF. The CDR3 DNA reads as TGTGCCTGGAGTGTAGGGGCCCGCTCCTACGAGCAGTACTTC.

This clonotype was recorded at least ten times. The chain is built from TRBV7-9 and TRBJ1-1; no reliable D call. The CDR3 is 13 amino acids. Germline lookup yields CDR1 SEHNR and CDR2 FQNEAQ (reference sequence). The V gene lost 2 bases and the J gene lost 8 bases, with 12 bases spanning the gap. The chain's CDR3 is CASSLSDETEAFF. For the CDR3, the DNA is TGTGCCAGCAGCTTATCCGATGAAACCGAAGCTTTCTTT. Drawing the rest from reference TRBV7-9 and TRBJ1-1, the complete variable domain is DTGVSQNPRHKITKRGQNVTFRCDPISEHNRLYWYRQTLGQGPEFLTYFQNEAQLEKSRLLSDRFSAERPKGSFSTLEIQRTEQGDSAMYLCASSLSDETEAFFGQGTRLTVV.

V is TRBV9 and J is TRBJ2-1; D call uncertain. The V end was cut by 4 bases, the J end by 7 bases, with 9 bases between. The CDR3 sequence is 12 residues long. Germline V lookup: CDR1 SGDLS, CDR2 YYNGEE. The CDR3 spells CASSPGMNEQFF. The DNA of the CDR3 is TGTGCCAGCAGCCCTGGGATGAATGAGCAGTTCTTC.

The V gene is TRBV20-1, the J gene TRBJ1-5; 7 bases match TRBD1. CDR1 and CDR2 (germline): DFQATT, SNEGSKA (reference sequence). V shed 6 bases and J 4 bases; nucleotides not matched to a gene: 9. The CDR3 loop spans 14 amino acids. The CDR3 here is CSAVTGDRNQPQHF. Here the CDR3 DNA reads TGCAGTGCCGTAACCGGGGACAGAAATCAGCCCCAGCATTTT.

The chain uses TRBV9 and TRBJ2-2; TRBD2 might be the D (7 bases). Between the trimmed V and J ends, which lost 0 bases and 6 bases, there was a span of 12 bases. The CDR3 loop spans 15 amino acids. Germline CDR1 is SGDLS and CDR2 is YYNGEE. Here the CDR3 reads CASSVGRGAAGELFF. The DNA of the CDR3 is TGTGCCAGCAGCGTAGGACGGGGGGCGGCCGGGGAGCTGTTTTTT.

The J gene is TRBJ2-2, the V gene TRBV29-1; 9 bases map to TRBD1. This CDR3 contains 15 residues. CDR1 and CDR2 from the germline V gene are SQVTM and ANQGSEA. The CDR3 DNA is TGCAGGGGAACTACAGGGGGCTCTTGCACCGGGGAGCTGTTTTTT. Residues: CRGTTGGSCTGELFF.

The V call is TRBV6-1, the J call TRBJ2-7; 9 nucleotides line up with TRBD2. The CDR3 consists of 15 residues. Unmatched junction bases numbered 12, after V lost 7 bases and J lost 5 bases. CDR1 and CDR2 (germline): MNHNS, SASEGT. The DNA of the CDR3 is TGTGCCAGCACCGTAAGCCTAGCGGGACTCGACGAGCAGTACTTC. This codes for CASTVSLAGLDEQYF.

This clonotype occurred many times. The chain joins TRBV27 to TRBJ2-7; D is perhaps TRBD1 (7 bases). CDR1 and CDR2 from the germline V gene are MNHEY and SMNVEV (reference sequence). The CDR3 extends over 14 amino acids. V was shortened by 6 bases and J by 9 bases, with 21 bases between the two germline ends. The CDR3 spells CASSLRAAGGWQYF. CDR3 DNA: TGTGCCAGCAGCCTAAGGGCGGCAGGGGGGTGGCAGTACTTC.

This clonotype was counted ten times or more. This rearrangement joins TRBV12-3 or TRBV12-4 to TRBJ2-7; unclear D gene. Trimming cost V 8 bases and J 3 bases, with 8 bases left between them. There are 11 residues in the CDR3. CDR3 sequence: CASQRGYEQYF. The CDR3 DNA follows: TGTGCCAGCCAGCGAGGCTACGAGCAGTACTTC.

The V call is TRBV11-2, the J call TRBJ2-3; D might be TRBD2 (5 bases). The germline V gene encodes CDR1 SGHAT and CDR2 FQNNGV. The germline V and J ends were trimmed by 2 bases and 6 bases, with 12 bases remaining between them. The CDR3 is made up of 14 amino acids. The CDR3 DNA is TGTGCCAGCAGCTTACCTAGCAGCGTGGATACGCAGTATTTT. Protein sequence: CASSLPSSVDTQYF. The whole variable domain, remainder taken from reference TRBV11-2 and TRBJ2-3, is EAGVAQSPRYKIIEKRQSVAFWCNPISGHATLYWYQQILGQGPKLLIQFQNNGVVDDSQLPKDRFSAERLKGVDSTLKIQPAKLEDSAVYLCASSLPSSVDTQYFGPGTRLTVL.

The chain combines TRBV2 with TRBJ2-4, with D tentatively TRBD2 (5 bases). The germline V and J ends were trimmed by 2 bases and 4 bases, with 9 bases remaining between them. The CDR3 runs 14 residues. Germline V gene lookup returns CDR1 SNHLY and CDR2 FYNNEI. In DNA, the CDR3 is TGTGCCAGCAGTGAATTGCGCGGGAAAAACATTCAGTACTTC. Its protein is CASSELRGKNIQYF.

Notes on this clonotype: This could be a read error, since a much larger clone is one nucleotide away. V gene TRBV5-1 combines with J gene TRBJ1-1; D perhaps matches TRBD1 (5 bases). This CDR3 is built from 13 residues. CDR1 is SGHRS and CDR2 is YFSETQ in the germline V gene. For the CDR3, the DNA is TGCGCCAGCGTATCAGGGTGGAACACTGAAGCTCTCTTT. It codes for CASVSGWNTEALF.

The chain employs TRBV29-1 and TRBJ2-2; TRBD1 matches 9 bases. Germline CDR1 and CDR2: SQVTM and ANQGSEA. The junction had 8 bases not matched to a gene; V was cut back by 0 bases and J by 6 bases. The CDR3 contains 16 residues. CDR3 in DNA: TGCAGCGTTGAAGATTTTGAGACAGGGGGTGCCGGGGAGCTGTTTTTT. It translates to CSVEDFETGGAGELFF.

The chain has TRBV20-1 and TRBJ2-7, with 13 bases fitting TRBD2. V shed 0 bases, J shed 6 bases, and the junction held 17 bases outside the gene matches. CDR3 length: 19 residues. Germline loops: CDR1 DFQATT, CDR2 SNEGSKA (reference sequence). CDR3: CSARDPSGTSGNRLAEQYF. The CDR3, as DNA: TGCAGTGCTAGAGATCCCTCCGGGACTAGCGGGAATAGATTGGCCGAGCAGTACTTC.

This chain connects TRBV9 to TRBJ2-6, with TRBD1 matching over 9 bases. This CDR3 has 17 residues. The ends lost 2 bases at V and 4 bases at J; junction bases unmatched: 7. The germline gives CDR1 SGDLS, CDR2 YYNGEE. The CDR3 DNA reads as TGTGCCAGCAGCGTCCTACAGGGGGCGGGCGGGGCCAACGTCCTGACTTTC. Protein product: CASSVLQGAGGANVLTF.

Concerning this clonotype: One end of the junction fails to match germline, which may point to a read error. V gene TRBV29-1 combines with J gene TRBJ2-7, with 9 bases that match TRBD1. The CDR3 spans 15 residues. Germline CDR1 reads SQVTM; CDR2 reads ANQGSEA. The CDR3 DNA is TGCGGCGTTCGCTTCCCGACAGGGGGCTCCTACGAGCAGTACTTC. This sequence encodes CGVRFPTGGSYEQYF.

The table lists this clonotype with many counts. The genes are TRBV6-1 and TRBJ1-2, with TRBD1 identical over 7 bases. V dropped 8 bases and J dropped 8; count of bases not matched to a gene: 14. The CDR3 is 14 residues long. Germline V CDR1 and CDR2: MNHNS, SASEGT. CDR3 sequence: CASRGRGRVLGYTF. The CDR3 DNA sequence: TGTGCCAGCCGGGGGAGGGGGCGAGTCTTAGGCTACACCTTC.

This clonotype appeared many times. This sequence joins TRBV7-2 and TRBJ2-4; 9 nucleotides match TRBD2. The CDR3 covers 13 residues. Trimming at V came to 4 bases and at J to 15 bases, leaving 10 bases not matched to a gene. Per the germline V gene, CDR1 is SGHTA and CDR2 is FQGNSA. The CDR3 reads CASSSGTSLVAYF. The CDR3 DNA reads TGTGCCAGCAGCTCCGGGACTAGCTTGGTCGCGTACTTC. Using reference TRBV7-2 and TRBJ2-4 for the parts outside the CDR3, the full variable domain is GAGVSQSPSNKVTEKGKDVELRCDPISGHTALYWYRQSLGQGLEFLIYFQGNSAPDKSGLPSDRFSAERTGGSVSTLTIQRTQQEDSAVYLCASSSGTSLVAYFGAGTRLSVL.

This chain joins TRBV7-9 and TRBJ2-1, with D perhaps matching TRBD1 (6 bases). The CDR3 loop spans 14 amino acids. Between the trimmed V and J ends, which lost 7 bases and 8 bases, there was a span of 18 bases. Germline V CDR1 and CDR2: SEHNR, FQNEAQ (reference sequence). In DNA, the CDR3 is TGTGCCAGCACTCTTGTAGGGGGACGGGATGAGCAGTTCTTC. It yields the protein CASTLVGGRDEQFF.

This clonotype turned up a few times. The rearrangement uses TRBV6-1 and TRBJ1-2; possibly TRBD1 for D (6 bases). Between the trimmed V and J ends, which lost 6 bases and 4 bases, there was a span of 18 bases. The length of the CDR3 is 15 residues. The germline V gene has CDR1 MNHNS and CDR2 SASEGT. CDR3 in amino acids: CASREWGPGFYGYTF. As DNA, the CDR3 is TGTGCCAGCAGAGAATGGGGGCCGGGTTTCTATGGCTACACCTTC.

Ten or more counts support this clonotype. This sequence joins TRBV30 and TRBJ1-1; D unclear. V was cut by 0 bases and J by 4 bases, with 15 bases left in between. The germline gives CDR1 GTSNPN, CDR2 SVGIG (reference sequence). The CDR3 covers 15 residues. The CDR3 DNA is TGTGCCTGGAGTGTATTCGGCAGGATGGGCACTGAAGCTTTCTTT. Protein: CAWSVFGRMGTEAFF.

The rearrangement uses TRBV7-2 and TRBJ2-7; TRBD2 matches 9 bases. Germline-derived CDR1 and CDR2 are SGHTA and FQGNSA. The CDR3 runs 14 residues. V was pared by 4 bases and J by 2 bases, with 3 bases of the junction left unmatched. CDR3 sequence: CASSSSGITYEQYF. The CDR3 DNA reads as TGTGCCAGCAGCTCTAGCGGGATTACCTACGAGCAGTACTTC.

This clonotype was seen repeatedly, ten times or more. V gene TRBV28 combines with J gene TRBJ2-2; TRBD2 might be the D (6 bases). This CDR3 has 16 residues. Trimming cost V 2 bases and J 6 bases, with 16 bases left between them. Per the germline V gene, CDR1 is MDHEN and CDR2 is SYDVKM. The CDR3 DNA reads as TGTGCCAGCAGTTTAGGGACCGGGAGTCGTTCCGGGGAGCTGTTTTTT. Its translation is CASSLGTGSRSGELFF.

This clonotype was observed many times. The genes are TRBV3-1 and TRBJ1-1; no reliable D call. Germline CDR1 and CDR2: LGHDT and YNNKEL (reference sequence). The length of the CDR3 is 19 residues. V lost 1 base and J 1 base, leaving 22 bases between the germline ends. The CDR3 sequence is CASSQVVIRERGRNTEAFF. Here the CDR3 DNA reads TGTGCCAGCAGCCAAGTCGTTATTCGGGAACGAGGGAGGAACACTGAAGCTTTCTTT. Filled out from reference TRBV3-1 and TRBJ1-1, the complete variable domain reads DTAVSQTPKYLVTQMGNDKSIKCEQNLGHDTMYWYKQDSKKFLKIMFSYNNKELIINETVPNRFSPKSPDKAHLNLHINSLELGDSAVYFCASSQVVIRERGRNTEAFFGQGTRLTVV.